Listed below are T cell receptor beta chains from one sample, sequenced in a study of blood T cell repertoires in COVID-19. Repertoires were generated with immunoSEQ multiplex PCR, while TCRdb's copy carries only in-frame clones and drops some. The sample carries 250,000 to 350,000 clones, 75% to 90% recorded once. The sample taken for sequencing was peripheral blood. All receptors come from a woman in her 70s with COVID-19, enrolled during active disease. Both conserved end residues are part of each CDR3. D genes are given only for firm matches. For some rows the clone size is stated as once, few or many, or as a class when expanded; others skip it.

cdr3_length j_call clone_size d_call v_call cdr3_nt cdr3_aa
13 TRBJ2-5 NA NA TRBV21-1 TGTGCCAGCAGCAAGGAGGACCAAGAGACCCAGTACTTC CASSKEDQETQYF
14 TRBJ1-6 NA NA TRBV6-1 TGTGCCAGCAGTGAGGTGGGGAGCAATTCACCCCTCCACTTT CASSEVGSNSPLHF
14 TRBJ2-2 NA NA TRBV19 TGTGCCAGTAAAGGACAGTCGAACACCGGGGAGCTGTTTTTT CASKGQSNTGELFF
17 TRBJ1-3 few NA TRBV9 TGTGCCAGCAGCGTAGTGGACAGCCTTAACTCTGGAAACACCATATATTTT CASSVVDSLNSGNTIYF
15 TRBJ1-6 NA TRBD1 TRBV28 TGTGCCAGCAGTTTAGAGGACAGGGAGGGCTCACCCCTCCACTTT CASSLEDREGSPLHF
14 TRBJ1-5 NA NA TRBV28 TGTGCCAGCAGTTTCCGGGGGGGCGGTCAGCCCCAGCATTTT CASSFRGGGQPQHF
12 TRBJ2-4 NA TRBD1 TRBV29-1 TGCAGCGGCCAGGGGGCAAGGAACATTCAGTACTTC CSGQGARNIQYF
17 TRBJ2-7 NA NA TRBV11-2 TGTGCCAGCAGTCGCTCCACCCCAGGGCCCAGAGTGTACGAGCAGTACTTC CASSRSTPGPRVYEQYF
13 TRBJ1-2 NA TRBD1 TRBV6-6 TGTGCCAGCAGTGCTACAGGGGGCCGAGGCTACACCTTC CASSATGGRGYTF
18 TRBJ2-4 NA TRBD2 TRBV4-1 TGCGCCAGCAGCCAAGAGGTAGCGGGGATCATAGCCAAAAACATTCAGTACTTC CASSQEVAGIIAKNIQYF
14 TRBJ2-3 NA TRBD2 TRBV3-1/TRBV3-2 TGTGCCAGCTCGACTAGCGGGGAGCTAGATACGCAGTATTTT CASSTSGELDTQYF
14 TRBJ1-2 NA NA TRBV18 TGTGCCAGCTCACCCTCAGGTTCAGGGTATGGCTACACCTTC CASSPSGSGYGYTF
15 TRBJ1-6 few NA TRBV10-3 TGTGCCATCAGTGAGCGGACAGTACTTAATTCACCCCTCCACTTT CAISERTVLNSPLHF
16 TRBJ1-4 NA NA TRBV5-1 TGCGCCAGCAGCCTCGGGACCCACCGGGGGAATGAAAAACTGTTTTTT CASSLGTHRGNEKLFF
16 TRBJ2-5 NA TRBD2 TRBV25-1 TGTGCCAGCAGTGAACTTCGACTAGCGGGTGTTGAGACCCAGTACTTC CASSELRLAGVETQYF
14 TRBJ1-6 NA NA TRBV21-1 TGTGCCAGCTTACAGGGGGCGCCCAGTTCACCCCTCCACTTT CASLQGAPSSPLHF
17 TRBJ2-1 NA TRBD2 TRBV5-1 TGCGCCAGCAGCCCGGGACTAGCCCTTAGCTCCTACAATGAGCAGTTCTTC CASSPGLALSSYNEQFF
15 TRBJ2-7 NA TRBD2 TRBV7-8 TGTGCCAGCAGCTCACCGGGGGGGGCGGCGGACGAGCAGTACTTC CASSSPGGAADEQYF
19 TRBJ2-1 NA TRBD1 TRBV7-2 TGTGCCAGCAGCCCAACGGGACAGGGGGCTATACTATCCTACAATGAGCAGTTCTTC CASSPTGQGAILSYNEQFF
16 TRBJ2-5 NA TRBD1 TRBV7-2 TGTGCCAGCAGCTTAGTACAGGGGGCGCAATTAGAGACCCAGTACTTC CASSLVQGAQLETQYF
12 TRBJ1-5 NA NA TRBV28 TGTGCCAGCAGTTTAAAGCGGGAGCCCCAGCATTTT CASSLKREPQHF
14 TRBJ1-5 NA NA TRBV10-2 TGCGCCAGCCAGGGGCAGGGGAGCAATCAGCCCCAGCATTTT CASQGQGSNQPQHF
13 TRBJ1-1 NA NA TRBV27 TGTGCCAGCAGTACGCGAGAGGGCACTGAAGCTTTCTTT CASSTREGTEAFF
17 TRBJ1-2 NA TRBD1 TRBV28 TGTGCCACCCAGCCGGGACAGGGGGCCGGATTCTCCTATGGCTACACCTTC CATQPGQGAGFSYGYTF
14 TRBJ1-1 NA TRBD1 TRBV29-1 TGCAGCGTTTGGGACAGGGAAAGGAACACTGAAGCTTTCTTT CSVWDRERNTEAFF
14 TRBJ1-2 NA TRBD1 TRBV27 TGTGCCAGCAGTTCCTTAAGACAGGGTGGTGGCTACACCTTC CASSSLRQGGGYTF
15 TRBJ2-7 NA TRBD2 TRBV18 TGTGCCAGCCATCTAGCGGGGGGAAGCTCCTACGAGCAGTACTTC CASHLAGGSSYEQYF
14 TRBJ2-7 NA TRBD1 TRBV5-1 TGCGCCAGCAGCTGGGGACAGGGTCGCTACGAGCAGTACTTC CASSWGQGRYEQYF
13 TRBJ1-1 once NA TRBV24-1 TGTGCCACCAGTGTAGCAGGGAAGGCTGAAGCTTTCTTT CATSVAGKAEAFF
14 TRBJ2-4 NA NA TRBV19 TGTGCCAGTAAAAAGGGGGAAGGGGAAAACATTCAGTACTTC CASKKGEGENIQYF
13 TRBJ1-2 few NA TRBV6-2/TRBV6-3 TGTGCCAGCAGTTACTGGGGCAACTATGGCTACACCTTC CASSYWGNYGYTF
14 TRBJ1-1 NA TRBD1 TRBV7-9 TGTGCCAGCAGCACCGGACAGGGGGCTGGTGAAGCTTTCTTT CASSTGQGAGEAFF
15 TRBJ1-3 NA NA TRBV18 TGTGCCAGCTCACTCACCGGGACTGCTGGAAACACCATATATTTT CASSLTGTAGNTIYF
14 TRBJ1-3 NA TRBD1 TRBV28 TGTGCCAGCAAACCACAGGGGGCGGGAAACACCATATATTTT CASKPQGAGNTIYF
14 TRBJ1-2 NA TRBD1 TRBV5-1 TGCGCCAGCAGCTTGGACAGGGGCCCCTATGGCTACACCTTC CASSLDRGPYGYTF
18 TRBJ1-1 NA TRBD1 TRBV19 TGTGCCAGTAGTATAGCTAAAGGACAGGGGGCTATGAACACTGAAGCTTTCTTT CASSIAKGQGAMNTEAFF
13 TRBJ2-7 NA TRBD2 TRBV10-3 TGTGCCATCAATGAGCGGGGGACGGGCGAGCAGTACTTC CAINERGTGEQYF
15 TRBJ1-5 NA NA TRBV6-5 TGTGCCAGCAGCGGAGGGGCCGTTAGCAATCAGCCCCAGCATTTT CASSGGAVSNQPQHF
14 TRBJ1-6 NA NA TRBV3-1/TRBV3-2 TGTGCCAGCAGCCGCGGGGTTGGTAATTCACCCCTCCACTTT CASSRGVGNSPLHF
16 TRBJ2-5 NA TRBD2 TRBV3-1/TRBV3-2 TGTGCCAGCAGCCCGCGGACTAGCGGGGTGGGGGAGACCCAGTACTTC CASSPRTSGVGETQYF
13 TRBJ2-5 NA NA TRBV7-9 TGTGCCAGCAGCTTAACGGGGATAGAGACCCAGTACTTC CASSLTGIETQYF